The 9 T cell receptor beta chains in this list originate from one sample, sequenced in a study of T cells in Graves' hyperthyroidism and ophthalmopathy. TCR beta CDR3 sequences were amplified from RNA transcripts. The HTBI primer set drove a first-round RT-PCR of the TCR CDR3. MiXCR, run by TCRdb on the multiplex PCR reads, gives a single entry per CDR3 protein. This table has approximately 370,000 distinct CDR3 sequences, approximately 18% appearing once. The sequenced sample consisted of blood. The receptors here all came from a woman aged 25 to 39 with Graves' hyperthyroidism that later progressed to Graves' ophthalmopathy.

The rearrangement links TRBV4-3 to TRBJ2-7; tentative D call: TRBD2 (6 bases). This CDR3 has 14 residues. Trimming shortened V by 1 base and J by 7 bases, and 14 bases separated the two germline ends. Germline-derived CDR1 and CDR2 are LGHNA and YSLEER. CDR3 sequence: CASSQATLGGEQYF. In DNA, the CDR3 is TGCGCCAGCAGCCAAGCCACGCTAGGAGGGGAGCAGTACTTC.

There are a few counts of this clonotype. The genes are TRBV7-9 and TRBJ2-7; D remains unclear. The CDR3 covers 13 residues. Germline V gene data show CDR1 as SEHNR and CDR2 as FQNEAQ (reference sequence). Trimming took off 10 bases at V and 3 bases at J, with 16 bases between the two ends. Here the CDR3 reads CAIVDPQDYEQYF. In DNA form, the CDR3 reads TGTGCCATTGTGGACCCGCAAGACTACGAGCAGTACTTC.

This clonotype has ten or more counts. The V call is TRBV2, the J call TRBJ2-2, with 7 bases lining up with TRBD1. The CDR3 is made up of 16 amino acids. V was clipped by 9 bases and J by 2 bases; unmatched bases: 12. The germline V gene has CDR1 SNHLY and CDR2 FYNNEI. As DNA, the CDR3 is TGTGCCAGTTTATTTACAGGGACAGCTAACACCGGGGAGCTGTTTTTT. Translation: CASLFTGTANTGELFF.

This clonotype was detected ten times or more. V is TRBV18 and J is TRBJ1-1, with D unclear. Germline V gene data show CDR1 as KGHSH and CDR2 as LQKENI. The CDR3 is made up of 11 amino acids. V was trimmed by 6 bases and J by 3 bases, leaving 5 bases between them. CDR3 coding DNA: TGTGCCAGCTCTACAGACACTGAAGCTTTCTTT. Its protein is CASSTDTEAFF.

This clonotype was counted only a few times. The chain combines TRBV6-1 with TRBJ1-3; 7 positions agree with TRBD1. Germline values: CDR1 MNHNS, CDR2 SASEGT. This CDR3 contains 15 residues. Losses at the gene ends were 2 bases for V and 4 bases for J; bases not matched to a gene: 5. The CDR3 DNA sequence: TGTGCCAGCAGTGAAACCGGGACAGAAGGAAACACCATATATTTT. Translating gives CASSETGTEGNTIYF.

The table lists this clonotype with many counts. This sequence joins TRBV7-9 and TRBJ2-1; tentative D call: TRBD2 (5 bases). Germline V lookup: CDR1 SEHNR, CDR2 FQNEAQ (reference sequence). CDR3 length: 14 amino acids. V was shortened by 8 bases and J by 6 bases, with 17 bases between the two germline ends. The CDR3 sequence: CASQLLLGGNEQFF. DNA of the CDR3: TGTGCCAGCCAGCTTTTGCTAGGAGGCAATGAGCAGTTCTTC.

The genes are TRBV18 and TRBJ1-1; no definite D call. V was cut by 5 bases and J by 0 bases, with 10 bases left in between. Germline V gene data show CDR1 as KGHSH and CDR2 as LQKENI. There are 14 residues in the CDR3. The CDR3 DNA reads TGTGCCAGCTCATCGACTCAGATGAACACTGAAGCTTTCTTT. Translated: CASSSTQMNTEAFF.

There are a few counts of this clonotype. The chain is built from TRBV5-1 and TRBJ1-4; D is unresolved. This CDR3 spans 15 amino acids. Trimming cost V 4 bases and J 5 bases, with 15 bases left between them. From germline, CDR1 is SGHRS and CDR2 YFSETQ. DNA of the CDR3: TGCGCCAGCAGCGCGTCAGGCTTCCTAAATGAAAAACTGTTTTTT. It specifies CASSASGFLNEKLFF.

The chain uses TRBV28 and TRBJ2-7; D is unresolved. V was trimmed by 6 bases and J by 7 bases, leaving 19 bases between them. Germline lookup yields CDR1 MDHEN and CDR2 SYDVKM. The CDR3 loop spans 14 amino acids. Written as DNA, the CDR3 is TGTGCCAGCAGCTTGGTCGCGGTCTTAGGGGAGCAGTACTTC. Translation: CASSLVAVLGEQYF.